This section outlines one T cell receptor (beta chain) sequence together with its context. Its antigen remains unknown. This specimen belongs to a study of OX40 agonist ivuxolimab in advanced cancers. Whole-study context: Therapy given before enrollment (anti-PD-1, anti-PD-L1 or anti-CTLA-4) was allowed, and 35% to 45% had some.

This CDR3 is 14 amino acids long. Trimming took 5 bases from V and 4 from J, leaving 12 bases between them. The V gene's germline CDR1 is MNHEY and CDR2 SVGAGI. Study outcomes and limitations: CD4+ and CD8+ T cells in blood underwent clonal expansion by week 6 at 0.1 to 3.0 mg/kg. Some patients without response likewise showed low normalized clonal expansion.

At baseline, cycle 4 day 1, and cycle 7 day 1, blood was sampled. The protocol was immunoSEQ multiplex PCR, while the TCRdb copy is restricted to in-frame clones and leaves out a portion. The data show approximately 91,000 clones, with 80% to 90% seen just once and about 2% held by the top ten. The sequence derives from an adult with an advanced solid tumor such as melanoma, head and neck, liver or kidney cancer. The sequenced sample was CD4+ or CD8+ T cells sorted from blood, obtained in a trial of the OX40 agonist ivuxolimab. The chain employs TRBV6-5 and TRBJ2-1; no definite D call. Here the CDR3 DNA reads TGTGCCAGCAGTCCACTCCCGGCATACAATGAGCAGTTCTTC. Protein product: CASSPLPAYNEQFF.